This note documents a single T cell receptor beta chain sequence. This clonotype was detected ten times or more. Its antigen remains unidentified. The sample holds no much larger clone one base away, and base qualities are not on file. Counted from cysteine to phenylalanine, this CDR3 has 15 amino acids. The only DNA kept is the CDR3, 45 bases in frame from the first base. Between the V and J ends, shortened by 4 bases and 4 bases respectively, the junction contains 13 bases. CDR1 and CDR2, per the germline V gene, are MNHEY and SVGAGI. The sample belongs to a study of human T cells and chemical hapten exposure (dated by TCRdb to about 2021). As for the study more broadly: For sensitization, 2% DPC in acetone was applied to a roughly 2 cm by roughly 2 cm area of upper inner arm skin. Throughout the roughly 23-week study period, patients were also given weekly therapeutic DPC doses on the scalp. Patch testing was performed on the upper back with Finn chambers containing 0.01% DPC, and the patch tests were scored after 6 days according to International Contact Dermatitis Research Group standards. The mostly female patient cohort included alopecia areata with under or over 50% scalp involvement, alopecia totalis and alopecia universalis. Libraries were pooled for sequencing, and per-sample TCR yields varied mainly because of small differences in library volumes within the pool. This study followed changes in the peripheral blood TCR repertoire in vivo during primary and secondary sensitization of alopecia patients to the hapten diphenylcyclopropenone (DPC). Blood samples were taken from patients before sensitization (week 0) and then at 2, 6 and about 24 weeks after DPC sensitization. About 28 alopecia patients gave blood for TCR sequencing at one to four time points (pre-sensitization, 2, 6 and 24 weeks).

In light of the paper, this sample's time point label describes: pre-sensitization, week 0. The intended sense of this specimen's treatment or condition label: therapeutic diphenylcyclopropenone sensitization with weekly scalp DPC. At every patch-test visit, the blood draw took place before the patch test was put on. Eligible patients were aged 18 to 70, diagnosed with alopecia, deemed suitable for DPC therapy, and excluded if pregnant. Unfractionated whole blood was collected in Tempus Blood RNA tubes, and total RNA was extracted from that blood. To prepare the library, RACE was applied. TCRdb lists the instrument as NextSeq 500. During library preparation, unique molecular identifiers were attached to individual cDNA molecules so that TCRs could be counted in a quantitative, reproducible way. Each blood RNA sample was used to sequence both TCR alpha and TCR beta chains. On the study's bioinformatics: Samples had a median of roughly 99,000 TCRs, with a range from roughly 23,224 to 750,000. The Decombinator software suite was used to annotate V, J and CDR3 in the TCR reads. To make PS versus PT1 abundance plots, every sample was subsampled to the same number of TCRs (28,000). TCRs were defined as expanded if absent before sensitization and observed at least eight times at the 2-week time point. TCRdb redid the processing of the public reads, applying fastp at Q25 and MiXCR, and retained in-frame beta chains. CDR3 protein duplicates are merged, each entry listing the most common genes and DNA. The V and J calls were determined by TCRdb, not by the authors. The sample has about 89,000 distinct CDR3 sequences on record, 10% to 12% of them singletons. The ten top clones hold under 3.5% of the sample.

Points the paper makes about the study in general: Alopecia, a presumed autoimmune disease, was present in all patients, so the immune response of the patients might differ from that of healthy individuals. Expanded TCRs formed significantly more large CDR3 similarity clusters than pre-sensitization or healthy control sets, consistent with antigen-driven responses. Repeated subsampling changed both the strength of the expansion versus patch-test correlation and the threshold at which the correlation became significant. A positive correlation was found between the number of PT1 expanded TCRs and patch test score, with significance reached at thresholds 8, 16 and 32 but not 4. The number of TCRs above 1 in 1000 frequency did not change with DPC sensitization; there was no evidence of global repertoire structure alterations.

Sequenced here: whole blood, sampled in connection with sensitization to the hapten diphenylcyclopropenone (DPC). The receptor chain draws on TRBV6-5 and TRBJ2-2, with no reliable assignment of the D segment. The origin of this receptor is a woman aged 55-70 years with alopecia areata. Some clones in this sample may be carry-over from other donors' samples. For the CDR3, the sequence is CASSFDQIITGELFF. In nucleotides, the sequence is TGTGCCAGCAGTTTCGACCAAATAATCACCGGGGAGCTGTTTTTT.